These 3 T cell receptor beta chains were all obtained from the same sample, sequenced in a study of regulatory T cells in long-lasting Graves disease. Time point meaning: newly diagnosed GD, antithyroid drugs for less than 3 months. RNA isolated from PBMCs was used to make the TCR library. Arm-PCR of CDR3 regions and iRepertoire HTBI primers were the basis on which TCR beta libraries were built. TCRdb analysed the multiplex PCR reads with MiXCR anew, one entry per CDR3 protein. The data contain approximately 300,000 distinct CDR3 sequences, about a sixth of them singletons. The material sequenced was peripheral blood mononuclear cells (PBMCs), taken at new diagnosis, from a patient treated with antithyroid drugs. These receptors all stem from a female donor with Graves disease.

The CDR3 protein is CASSWGLAGIYEQYF. The CDR3 nucleotides are TGTGCCAGCAGCTGGGGACTAGCGGGTATCTACGAGCAGTACTTC. The chain combines TRBV3-1 with TRBJ2-7, with TRBD2 matching 12 bases. V gave up 5 bases and J gave up 3 bases; unmatched junction bases: 5. The CDR3 has 15 amino acids. Germline CDR1 LGHDT, CDR2 YNNKEL (reference sequence).

As concerns this clonotype: Only one base separates this from a far larger clonotype, so it likely reflects a read error. The CDR3 region has the DNA TGTGCCAGCAGCTCACAACCTACCACAGATACGCAGTGTTTT. Translated: CASSSQPTTDTQCF. The V gene is TRBV11-2, the J gene TRBJ2-3; D not certain. This CDR3 comprises 14 residues. Germline values: CDR1 SGHAT, CDR2 FQNNGV. The full variable domain, rest sourced from reference TRBV11-2 and TRBJ2-3, is EAGVAQSPRYKIIEKRQSVAFWCNPISGHATLYWYQQILGQGPKLLIQFQNNGVVDDSQLPKDRFSAERLKGVDSTLKIQPAKLEDSAVYLCASSSQPTTDTQCFGPGTRLTVL.

This clonotype was observed at least ten times. The rearrangement joins TRBV28 to TRBJ1-6; perhaps TRBD1 as D (5 bases). The CDR3 is made up of 14 amino acids. CDR1 and CDR2 (germline): MDHEN, SYDVKM. Trimming took off 1 base at V and 7 bases at J, with 8 bases between the two ends. CDR3: CASSLSTANSPLHF. In DNA, the CDR3 is TGTGCCAGCAGTTTATCGACAGCAAATTCACCCCTCCACTTT.